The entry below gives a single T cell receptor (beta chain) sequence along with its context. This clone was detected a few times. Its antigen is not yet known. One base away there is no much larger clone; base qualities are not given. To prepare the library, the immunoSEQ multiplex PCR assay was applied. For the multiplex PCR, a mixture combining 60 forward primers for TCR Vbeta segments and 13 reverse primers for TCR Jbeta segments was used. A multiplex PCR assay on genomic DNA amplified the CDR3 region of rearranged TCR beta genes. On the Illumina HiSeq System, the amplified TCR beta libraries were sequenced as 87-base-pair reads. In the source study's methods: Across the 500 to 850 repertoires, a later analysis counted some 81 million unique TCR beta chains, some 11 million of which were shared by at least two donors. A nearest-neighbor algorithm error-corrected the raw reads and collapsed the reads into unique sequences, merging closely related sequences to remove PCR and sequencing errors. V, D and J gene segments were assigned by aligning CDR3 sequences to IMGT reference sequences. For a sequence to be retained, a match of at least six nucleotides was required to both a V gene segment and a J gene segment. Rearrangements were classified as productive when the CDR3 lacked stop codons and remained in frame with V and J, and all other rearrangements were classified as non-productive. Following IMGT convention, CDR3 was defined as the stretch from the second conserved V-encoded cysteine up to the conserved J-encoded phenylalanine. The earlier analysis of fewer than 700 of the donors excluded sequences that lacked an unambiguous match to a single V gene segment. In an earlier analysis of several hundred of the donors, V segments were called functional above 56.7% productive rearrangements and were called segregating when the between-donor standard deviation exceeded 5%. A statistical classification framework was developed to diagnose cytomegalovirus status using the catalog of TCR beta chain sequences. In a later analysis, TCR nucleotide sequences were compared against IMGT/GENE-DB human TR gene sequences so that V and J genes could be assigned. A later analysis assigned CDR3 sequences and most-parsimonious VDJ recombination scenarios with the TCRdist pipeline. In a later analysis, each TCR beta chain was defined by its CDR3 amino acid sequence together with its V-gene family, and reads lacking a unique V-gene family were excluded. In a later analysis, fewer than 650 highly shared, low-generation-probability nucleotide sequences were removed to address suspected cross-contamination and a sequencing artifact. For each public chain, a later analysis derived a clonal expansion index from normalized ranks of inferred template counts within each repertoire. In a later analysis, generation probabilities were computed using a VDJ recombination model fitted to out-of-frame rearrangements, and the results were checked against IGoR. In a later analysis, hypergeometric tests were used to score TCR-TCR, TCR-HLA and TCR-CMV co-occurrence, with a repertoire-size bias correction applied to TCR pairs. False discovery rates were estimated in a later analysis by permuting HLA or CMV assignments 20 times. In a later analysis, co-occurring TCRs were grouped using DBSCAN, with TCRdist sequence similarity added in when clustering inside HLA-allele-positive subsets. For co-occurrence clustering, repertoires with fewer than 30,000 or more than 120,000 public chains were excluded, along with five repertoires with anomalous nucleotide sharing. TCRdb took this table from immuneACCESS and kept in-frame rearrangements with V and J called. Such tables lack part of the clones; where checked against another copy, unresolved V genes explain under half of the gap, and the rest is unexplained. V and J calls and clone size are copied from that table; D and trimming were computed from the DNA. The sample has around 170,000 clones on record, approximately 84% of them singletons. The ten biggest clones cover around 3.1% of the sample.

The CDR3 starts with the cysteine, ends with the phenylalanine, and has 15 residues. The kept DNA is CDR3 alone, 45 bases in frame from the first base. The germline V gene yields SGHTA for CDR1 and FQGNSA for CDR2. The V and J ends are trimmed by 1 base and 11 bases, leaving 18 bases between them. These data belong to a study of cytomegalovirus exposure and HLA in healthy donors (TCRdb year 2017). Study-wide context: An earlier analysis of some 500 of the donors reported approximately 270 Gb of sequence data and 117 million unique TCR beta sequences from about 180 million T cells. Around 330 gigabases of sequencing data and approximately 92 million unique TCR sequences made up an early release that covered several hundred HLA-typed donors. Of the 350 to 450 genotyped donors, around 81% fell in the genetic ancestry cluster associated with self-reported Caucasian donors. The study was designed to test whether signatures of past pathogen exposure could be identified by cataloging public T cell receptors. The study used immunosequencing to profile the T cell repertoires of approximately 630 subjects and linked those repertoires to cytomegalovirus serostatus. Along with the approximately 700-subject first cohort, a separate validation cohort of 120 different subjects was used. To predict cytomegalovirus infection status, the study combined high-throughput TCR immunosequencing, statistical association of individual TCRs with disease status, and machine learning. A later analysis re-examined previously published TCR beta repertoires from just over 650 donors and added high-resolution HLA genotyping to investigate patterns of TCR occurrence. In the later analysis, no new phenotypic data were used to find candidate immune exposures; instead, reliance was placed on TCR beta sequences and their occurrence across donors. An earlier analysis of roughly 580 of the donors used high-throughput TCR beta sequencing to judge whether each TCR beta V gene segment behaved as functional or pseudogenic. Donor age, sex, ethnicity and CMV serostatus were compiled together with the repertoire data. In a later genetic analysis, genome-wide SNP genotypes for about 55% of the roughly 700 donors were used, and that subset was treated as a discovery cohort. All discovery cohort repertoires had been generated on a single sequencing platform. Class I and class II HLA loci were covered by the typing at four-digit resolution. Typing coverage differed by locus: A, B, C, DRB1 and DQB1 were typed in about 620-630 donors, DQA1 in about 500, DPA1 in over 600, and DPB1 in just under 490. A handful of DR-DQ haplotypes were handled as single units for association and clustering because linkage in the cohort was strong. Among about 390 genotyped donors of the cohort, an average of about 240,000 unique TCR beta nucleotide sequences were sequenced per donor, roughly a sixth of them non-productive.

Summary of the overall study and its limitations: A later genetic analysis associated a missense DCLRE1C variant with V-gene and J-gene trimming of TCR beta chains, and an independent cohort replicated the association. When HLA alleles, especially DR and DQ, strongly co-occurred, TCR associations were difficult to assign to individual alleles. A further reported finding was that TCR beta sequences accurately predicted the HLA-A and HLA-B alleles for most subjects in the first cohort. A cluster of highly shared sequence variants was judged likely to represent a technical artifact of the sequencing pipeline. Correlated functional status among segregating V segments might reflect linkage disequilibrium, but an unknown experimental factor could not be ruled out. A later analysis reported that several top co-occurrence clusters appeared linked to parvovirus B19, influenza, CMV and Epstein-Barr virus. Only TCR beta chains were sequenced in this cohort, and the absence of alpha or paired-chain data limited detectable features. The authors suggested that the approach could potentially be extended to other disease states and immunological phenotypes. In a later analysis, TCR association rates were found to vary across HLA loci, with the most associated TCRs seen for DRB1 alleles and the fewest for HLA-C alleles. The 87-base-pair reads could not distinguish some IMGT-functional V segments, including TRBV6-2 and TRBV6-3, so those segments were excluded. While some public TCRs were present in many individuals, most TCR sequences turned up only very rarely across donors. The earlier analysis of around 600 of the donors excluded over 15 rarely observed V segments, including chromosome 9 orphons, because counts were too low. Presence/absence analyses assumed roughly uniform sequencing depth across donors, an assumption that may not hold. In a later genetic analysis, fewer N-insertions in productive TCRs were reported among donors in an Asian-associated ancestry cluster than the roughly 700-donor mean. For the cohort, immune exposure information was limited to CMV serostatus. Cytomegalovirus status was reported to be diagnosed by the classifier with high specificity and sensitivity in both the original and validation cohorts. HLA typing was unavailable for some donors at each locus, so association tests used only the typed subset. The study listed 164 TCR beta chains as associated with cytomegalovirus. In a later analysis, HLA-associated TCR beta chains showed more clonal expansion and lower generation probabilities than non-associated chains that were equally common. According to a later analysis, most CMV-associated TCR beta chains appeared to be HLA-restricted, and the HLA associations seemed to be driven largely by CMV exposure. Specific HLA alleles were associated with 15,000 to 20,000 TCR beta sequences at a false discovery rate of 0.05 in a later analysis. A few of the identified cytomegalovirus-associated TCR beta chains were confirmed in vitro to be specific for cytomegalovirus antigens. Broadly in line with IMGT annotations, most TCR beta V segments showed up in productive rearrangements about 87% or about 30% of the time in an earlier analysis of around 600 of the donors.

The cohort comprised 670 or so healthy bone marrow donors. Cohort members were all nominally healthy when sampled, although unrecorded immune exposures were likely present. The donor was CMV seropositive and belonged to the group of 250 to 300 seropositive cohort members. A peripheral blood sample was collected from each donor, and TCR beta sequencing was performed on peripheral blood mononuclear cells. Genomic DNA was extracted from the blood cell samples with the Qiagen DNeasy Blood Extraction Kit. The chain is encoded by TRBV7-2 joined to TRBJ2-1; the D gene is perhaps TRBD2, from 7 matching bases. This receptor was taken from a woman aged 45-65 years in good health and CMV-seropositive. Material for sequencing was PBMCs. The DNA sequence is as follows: TGTGCCAGCAGCTTAGAACGGGGGGCCCTCTCCCAGCAGTTCTTC. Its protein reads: CASSLERGALSQQFF.